This record covers a single TCR beta chain. Its matching antigen is unknown. The data originate from a study of shared clonotypes between healthy human individuals. Study-wide results and limits: Generally, naive subsets came out with larger estimated richness than memory subsets. Limitation of the genetic and exposure-history diversity represented came from the few donors.

V lost 0 bases and J 1 base, leaving 13 bases between the germline ends. The CDR3 is 16 residues long. The germline V gene encodes CDR1 LGHNA and CDR2 YSLEER. It was at deep level that the assay was run. Data came from immunoSEQ multiplex PCR; TCRdb stores just in-frame clones and leaves some out. The data contain approximately 95,000 clones, about 68% of them singletons. All donors were Caucasian adults living in Nashville, Tennessee. What was sequenced was memory CD8+ T cells sorted from blood. As to subset: CD45RO+ cells pooled with CCR7-negative TemRA cells. The receptor was derived from a young man in good health. The chain uses TRBV4-3 and TRBJ2-7; D is ambiguous. CDR3 sequence reads: CASSQEWTFPSYEQYF. The CDR3 DNA reads TGCGCCAGCAGCCAAGAGTGGACCTTTCCATCCTACGAGCAGTACTTC.